One sample yielded the 10 T cell receptor beta chains listed below, sequenced in a study of T cells after yellow fever vaccination. TCRdb passed the 5' RACE reads through MiXCR, listing each CDR3 protein once. This repertoire shows 400,000 to 650,000 distinct CDR3 sequences, roughly 22% found once; its top ten account for 15% to 20%. The starting material was PBMCs, obtained approximately 22 days after the first yellow fever vaccination. Receptors were obtained from a man aged 18 to 29 who received the YFV17D yellow fever vaccine.

This sequence joins TRBV12-3 or TRBV12-4 and TRBJ1-6, with D unresolved. CDR3 size: 13 residues. The V and J ends lost 5 bases and 7 bases respectively, with 9 bases between them. This CDR3 reads CASSPGENSPLHF. DNA for the CDR3: TGTGCCAGCAGTCCGGGAGAGAATTCACCCCTCCACTTT.

This clonotype has more than one count but fewer than ten. The chain has TRBV14 and TRBJ1-1; D may be TRBD1 (5 bases). Germline loops: CDR1 SGHDN, CDR2 FVKESK. Trimming took 8 bases from V and 5 from J, leaving 15 bases between them. This CDR3 has 13 residues. CDR3 in DNA: TGTGCCAGCGTAAGCGGGGCGAAAACTGAAGCTTTCTTT. Translated: CASVSGAKTEAFF.

The rearrangement links TRBV6-1 to TRBJ2-7, with D maybe TRBD1 (6 bases). This CDR3 has 12 amino acids. V shed 10 bases and J shed 3 bases, with 13 bases lying between them. Germline V gene data show CDR1 as MNHNS and CDR2 as SASEGT. The CDR3 region is CATEQGSYEQYF. CDR3 coding DNA: TGTGCCACCGAGCAGGGGAGCTACGAGCAGTACTTC.

The rearrangement uses TRBV7-9 and TRBJ1-1; 10 bases match TRBD1. J was trimmed by 10 bases and V by 3 bases; bases with no gene match: 8. This CDR3 region has 14 residues. Looked up from germline, CDR1 is SEHNR and CDR2 is FQNEAQ (reference sequence). The CDR3 here is CASSLGQGLLAAFF. The CDR3, as DNA: TGTGCCAGCAGCTTGGGACAGGGGCTCTTGGCAGCTTTCTTT.

The chain has TRBV20-1 and TRBJ2-7; 9 nucleotides align to TRBD1. CDR1 DFQATT and CDR2 SNEGSKA come from the germline V gene (reference sequence). The CDR3 is 15 residues long. Trimming at V came to 0 bases and at J to 0 bases, leaving 3 bases not matched to a gene. CDR3 region: CSAREGTGTSYEQYF. The CDR3 DNA is TGCAGTGCTAGAGAGGGGACAGGGACCTCCTACGAGCAGTACTTC.

V usage is TRBV25-1 and J usage is TRBJ1-2; 12 nucleotides align to TRBD1. Germline assignment: CDR1 MGHDK and CDR2 SYGVNS. The CDR3 contains 16 residues. The V segment lost 6 bases and the J segment 5 bases; nucleotides outside the gene matches: 10. The CDR3 spells CASRNSGTGGAYGYTF. CDR3 in DNA: TGTGCCAGCAGGAATTCCGGGACAGGGGGCGCTTATGGCTACACCTTC.

Note on this clonotype: This may be a read error: a much more frequent sequence differs by one nucleotide. This chain joins TRBV12-3 or TRBV12-4 and TRBJ2-3; D call uncertain. CDR3 length equals 10 residues. V was pared by 10 bases and J by 1 base, with 3 bases between. This chain's CDR3 is CATRTDTQYF. In nucleotides, the CDR3 is TGTGCCACCCGCACAGATACGCAGTATTTT.

On this clonotype: The junction differs from germline at one of its ends, possibly a read error. The V call is TRBV29-1, the J call TRBJ1-1; D remains ambiguous. CDR3 length: 11 amino acids. Germline V gene lookup returns CDR1 SQVTM and CDR2 ANQGSEA. In DNA, the CDR3 is TGCAGCGTTTGGGGAGTGGACCGAAACTCCTTT. This sequence encodes CSVWGVDRNSF.

This clonotype showed up just a few times. The V and J genes are TRBV5-1 and TRBJ2-5; no clear D. With 7 bases removed from V and 5 bases from J, the gap between germline ends came to 18 bases. This CDR3 spans 14 amino acids. Germline V gene lookup returns CDR1 SGHRS and CDR2 YFSETQ. As DNA, the CDR3 is TGCGCCAGCTACTCTTCAGGAAGCAGGGAGACCCAGTACTTC. This encodes CASYSSGSRETQYF.

This clonotype was counted many times. The chain recombines TRBV9 with TRBJ2-1; 8 nucleotides match TRBD2. The CDR3 consists of 16 residues. The germline CDR1 and CDR2 sequences are SGDLS and YYNGEE. J gave up 1 base and V 3 bases, and 6 bases lay outside the gene matches. DNA of the CDR3: TGTGCCAGCAGCGCTCGGGGGGGGGTTTCCTACAATGAGCAGTTCTTC. It translates to CASSARGGVSYNEQFF.